Listed below are T cell receptor beta chains from one sample, sequenced in a study of T cell changes during pregnancy in multiple sclerosis. Method: immunoSEQ multiplex PCR; TCRdb's copy keeps in-frame clones and lacks some. The sample records tens of thousands of clones, over 90% being singletons. This specimen consisted of CD8+ T cells from peripheral blood mononuclear cells, obtained in the third trimester of pregnancy. The receptors here all came from a female donor with multiple sclerosis, enrolled in a pregnancy study. Both conserved end residues are part of each CDR3.

V	J	CDR3
TRBV5-1	TRBJ2-1	CASSSKTSGRAGEQFF
TRBV2	TRBJ2-7	CASRDKSGKQYF
TRBV4-2	TRBJ2-2	CASSQDPGVAGGLTGELFF
TRBV4-3	TRBJ1-1	CASSQGVGQAEAFF
TRBV4-3	TRBJ2-2	CASSLGGNTGELFF
TRBV19	TRBJ1-5	CASQTGFNQPQHF
TRBV19	TRBJ2-7	CASSIGAATKNEQYF
TRBV30	TRBJ1-4	CAWSLSHEKLFF
TRBV4-3	TRBJ1-1	CASSQVDRNTEAFF
TRBV11-2	TRBJ2-3	CASSSHTDTQYF
TRBV27	TRBJ2-1	CASTAGAYNEQFF
TRBV6-5	TRBJ2-2	CASSKLGELFF
TRBV7-8	TRBJ2-7	CASSLASGEYEQYF
TRBV28	TRBJ2-7	CASKETGLSYEQYF
TRBV28	TRBJ1-2	CASSFPLPFTGGYGYTF
TRBV27	TRBJ2-2	CASSLSVTGNTGELFF
TRBV19	TRBJ2-7	CASSYRGSNEQYF
TRBV27	TRBJ1-1	CASNSRGLLTEAFF
TRBV4-1	TRBJ2-3	CASSLLAGGTDTQYF
TRBV19	TRBJ2-7	CASSQRDSGYEQYF
TRBV2	TRBJ2-1	CASRVRAGARYNEQFF
TRBV28	TRBJ1-1	CARLGRGLNTEAFF
TRBV20-1	TRBJ2-7	CSATGQYEQYF
TRBV2	TRBJ1-1	CASARDREILVNTEAFF
TRBV9	TRBJ2-7	CASSPSGDVREQYF
TRBV7-9	TRBJ2-3	CASSFSGTVPDTQYF
TRBV4-3	TRBJ1-1	CASSQLQGVEAFF
TRBV4-3	TRBJ2-7	CASSQEYRASGAYEQYF